This T cell receptor (beta chain) came from a study of cytomegalovirus exposure and HLA in healthy donors. Study findings and constraints: The classifier reportedly diagnosed cytomegalovirus status with high specificity and sensitivity. The tendency of first-cohort TCR clusters to co-occur in the 120 or so validation repertoires emerged from a later analysis. A list of 150 or so TCR beta chains associated with cytomegalovirus was given.

In the case of this clone: The target antigen is unknown.

The donors were part of the validation cohort of 100 to 150 subjects. That cohort was separate from the first cohort, which comprised about 670 subjects. Germline V gives CDR1 SGDLS, CDR2 YYNGEE. Between the trimmed V and J ends, which lost 0 bases and 1 base, there was a span of 8 bases. This CDR3 has 15 amino acids. The repertoire was sequenced with immunoSEQ multiplex PCR; TCRdb's copy has only in-frame clones and lacks some. The table shows 200,000 or so clones, with about 90% occurring only once. This receptor was taken from a woman between 18 and 29 years old in good health and CMV-seronegative. The J gene is TRBJ1-3, the V gene TRBV9; perhaps TRBD1 as D (5 bases). The source material was PBMCs. CDR3 residues: CASSVGDLSGNTIYF. The CDR3 DNA sequence: TGTGCCAGCAGCGTAGGGGACTTGTCTGGAAACACCATATATTTT.